The present T cell receptor beta chain was sequenced within a study of control samples from healthy donors and cancer patients. Assay: immunoSEQ multiplex PCR; the TCRdb copy retains only in-frame clones and omits some. The sample contains about 75,000 clones, approximately 88% of which appear only once. Germline V CDR1 and CDR2: LGHNA, YSLEER. V was shortened by 1 base and J by 1 base, with 7 bases between the two germline ends. The CDR3 loop spans 14 amino acids. Specimen: blood. This clonotype was obtained from a man over 45 in good health. The chain has TRBV4-3 and TRBJ1-1; the D is unclear. The CDR3 here is CASSQVHGNTEAFF. In DNA form, the CDR3 reads TGCGCCAGCAGCCAAGTTCACGGGAACACTGAAGCTTTCTTT.